The 9 T cell receptor beta chains in this list originate from one sample, sequenced in a study of cytomegalovirus exposure and HLA in healthy donors. Method: immunoSEQ multiplex PCR; TCRdb's copy keeps in-frame clones and lacks some. The data show about 120,000 clones, about 84% seen once. Specimen: PBMCs. These receptors were obtained from a woman in her 30s in good health and CMV-seronegative.

The V call is TRBV18, the J call TRBJ2-5, with TRBD1 identical over 8 bases. CDR1 is KGHSH and CDR2 is LQKENI in the germline V gene. CDR3 size: 14 residues. The V gene end was trimmed by 6 bases and the J gene end by 2 bases; junction bases not matched to a gene: 5. The CDR3 DNA sequence: TGTGCCAGCTCTCGAAACAGGGGGCAAGAGACCCAGTACTTC. This translates into CASSRNRGQETQYF.

The chain carries TRBV18 and TRBJ1-1; 12 nucleotides match TRBD1. This CDR3 has 17 residues. CDR1 KGHSH and CDR2 LQKENI come from the germline V gene. V was pared by 5 bases and J by 7 bases, with 14 bases of the junction left unmatched. The CDR3 region is CASSWRTPGQGADEAFF. The DNA of the CDR3 is TGTGCCAGCTCATGGCGCACCCCGGGACAGGGGGCGGATGAAGCTTTCTTT.

This chain links TRBV7-2 with TRBJ2-1; no firm D call. Deletions cut 5 bases from V and 10 bases from J, with 12 bases between. From germline, CDR1 is SGHTA and CDR2 FQGNSA. CDR3 length: 12 residues. The CDR3 region has the DNA TGTGCCAGCAGCCCCCCCGTGTCGGAGCAGTTCTTC. Translating it yields CASSPPVSEQFF.

The chain has TRBV2 and TRBJ1-3; tentatively, D is TRBD1 (5 bases). CDR1 is SNHLY, CDR2 FYNNEI, per germline. Trimming removed 8 bases at V and 0 bases at J, with 17 bases between. The CDR3 consists of 16 residues. The CDR3 sequence: CASLREISGSGNTIYF. The DNA of the CDR3 is TGTGCCAGCCTCAGGGAAATCTCGGGCTCTGGAAACACCATATATTTT.

The chain recombines TRBV5-6 with TRBJ2-7, with D perhaps matching TRBD1 (5 bases). Between the trimmed V and J ends, which lost 0 bases and 5 bases, there was a span of 15 bases. Germline assignment: CDR1 SGHDT and CDR2 YYEEEE. The CDR3 loop spans 15 amino acids. The CDR3, as DNA: TGTGCCAGCAGCTTGGGCGCCTGGGTAGGGGACGAGCAGTACTTC. Amino acid sequence: CASSLGAWVGDEQYF.

This chain connects TRBV9 to TRBJ1-1; TRBD1 aligns across 7 bases. Germline assignment: CDR1 SGDLS and CDR2 YYNGEE. J was trimmed by 4 bases and V by 4 bases; bases with no gene match: 7. This CDR3 is built from 14 residues. The CDR3 sequence: CASSPGTDFTEAFF. DNA of the CDR3: TGTGCCAGCAGCCCCGGGACAGACTTCACTGAAGCTTTCTTT.

This chain joins TRBV2 and TRBJ2-1, with TRBD1 identical over 8 bases. CDR3 length equals 15 residues. The ends lost 8 bases at V and 7 bases at J; junction bases unmatched: 13. Germline-derived CDR1 and CDR2 are SNHLY and FYNNEI. CDR3 in amino acids: CASGAGQGARNEQFF. The CDR3 nucleotides read TGTGCCAGCGGGGCGGGGCAGGGGGCTAGGAATGAGCAGTTCTTC.

The genes are TRBV5-4 and TRBJ1-2; D might be TRBD1 (5 bases). The ends were cut back, 0 bases at V and 4 bases at J, with 10 bases in the middle. Germline-derived CDR1 and CDR2 are SGHNT and YYREEE (reference sequence). The CDR3 has 14 residues. The CDR3 nucleotides are TGTGCCAGCAGCTTGGGCAGGGATCCCTATGGCTACACCTTC. It is translated as CASSLGRDPYGYTF.

This clone came up a few times. The chain has TRBV18 and TRBJ1-2; D might be TRBD1 (6 bases). The V end was cut by 3 bases, the J end by 6 bases, with 20 bases between. The CDR3 has 16 amino acids. The germline CDR1 and CDR2 sequences are KGHSH and LQKENI. In DNA form, the CDR3 reads TGTGCCAGCTCACCGCTCCAGGGGCTCTATGGGGATGGCTACACCTTC. Amino acids: CASSPLQGLYGDGYTF.